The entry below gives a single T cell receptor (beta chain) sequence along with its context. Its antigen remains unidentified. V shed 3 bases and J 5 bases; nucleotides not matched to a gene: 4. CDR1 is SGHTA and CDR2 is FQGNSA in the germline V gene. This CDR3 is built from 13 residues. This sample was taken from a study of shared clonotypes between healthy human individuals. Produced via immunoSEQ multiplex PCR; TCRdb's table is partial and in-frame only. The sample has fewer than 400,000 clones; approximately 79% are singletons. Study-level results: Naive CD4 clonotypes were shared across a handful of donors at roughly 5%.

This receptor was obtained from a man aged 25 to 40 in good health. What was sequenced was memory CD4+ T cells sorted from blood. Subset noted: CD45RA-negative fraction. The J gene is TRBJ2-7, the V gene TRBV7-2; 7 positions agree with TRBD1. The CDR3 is CASSLDRTDEQYF. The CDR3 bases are TGTGCCAGCAGCTTGGACAGGACAGACGAGCAGTACTTC.